These 32 T cell receptor beta chains share one sample of origin, sequenced in a study of tumor-infiltrating lymphocytes in primary liver carcinoma. From roughly 18-30 mg of unsorted bulk tissue, DNA and RNA were co-extracted together. From around 520 ng of total RNA, TCR beta-specific cDNA was reverse-transcribed using a constant-region primer. Three nested multiplex PCR rounds of slightly modified ARM-PCR generated TCR beta libraries. PCR rounds one and two used TRBV1-TRBV30 forward primers with a C-beta reverse primer for about 11 cycles each. TCRdb processed the multiplex PCR reads anew with MiXCR; each CDR3 protein has one entry. This sample yields approximately 74,000 distinct CDR3 sequences, of which over 70% are seen a single time; about an eighth belongs to the top ten. The source material was liver tumor tissue from sampling region 4. Noted subset: tumor region T4, right-lateral pole. These receptors originate from a woman aged 55-69 years with primary liver carcinoma and hepatitis B virus infection.

This clonotype has only one observation. The junction and the germline gene differ at one end; a read error may be behind it. This chain uses TRBV7-8 with TRBJ1-6, with D uncertain. Germline CDR1 reads SGHVS; CDR2 reads FQNEAQ. This CDR3 has 15 residues. The CDR3 loop is CANSVRQAPSSPLHF. As DNA, the CDR3 is TGTGCCAACAGCGTTAGGCAGGCTCCGAGTTCACCCCTCCACTTT.

On this clonotype: An end of the junction does not agree with germline; a read error may underlie this. The gene calls are TRBV15 and TRBJ2-2; 10 bases align to TRBD2. Germline V gene lookup returns CDR1 LNHNV and CDR2 YYDKDF (reference sequence). There are 17 residues in the CDR3. In DNA form, the CDR3 reads TGTGCCACCAGCAGAGTGGGACTAGCGAGACACACCCGGGAGCTGTTTTTT. Protein: CATSRVGLARHTRELFF.

Comments on this clonotype: The conserved phenylalanine or tryptophan normally closing the CDR3 is absent here, so this likely arose from a read error. This rearrangement joins TRBV5-1 to TRBJ2-1, with TRBD2 as a possible D gene (6 bases). The CDR3 has 13 residues. The germline V gene has CDR1 SGHRS and CDR2 YFSETQ. CDR3 sequence reads: CASSTGLRGEQFL. CDR3 coding DNA: TGCGCTAGCAGCACAGGACTACGGGGTGAGCAGTTCTTA.

Details on this clonotype: One junction end does not reproduce the germline sequence, and a read error may be involved. The chain carries TRBV12-3 or TRBV12-4 and TRBJ1-4; 7 bases map to TRBD1. The CDR3 sequence is 14 residues long. For the CDR3, the DNA is TGTGGCAGCAGCCTCCGGCAGGGGGATGAAAAACTGCTTTTT. It is translated as CGSSLRQGDEKLLF.

Worth noting for this clonotype: An end of the junction differs from the germline gene, which may be a read error. CDR3 coding DNA: TGTGCCAGCAGCTCGGGCAGCACAAATACGCAGTATTTT. Its protein is CASSSGSTNTQYF. The chain recombines TRBV7-9 with TRBJ2-3; no definite D call. Germline V CDR1 and CDR2: SEHNR, FQNEAQ (reference sequence). This CDR3 has 13 residues.

Regarding this clonotype: Its ends do not fully match the called genes, so a read error is possible. The gene calls are TRBV6-1 and TRBJ2-1; D is possibly TRBD2 (7 bases). CDR1 is MNHNS, CDR2 SASEGT, per germline. The CDR3 is 14 residues long. The CDR3 reads CASSLVGGGRERFF. CDR3 DNA sequence: TGTGCCAGCAGTTTGGTAGGGGGAGGGCGTGAGCGGTTCTTC.

Concerning this clonotype: Mismatch with germline at one junction end may stem from a read error. V and J are TRBV11-1 and TRBJ2-3; 7 bases are a match to TRBD2. Germline V gene data show CDR1 as SGHAT and CDR2 as FQDESV (reference sequence). This CDR3 is built from 14 residues. CDR3 region: CTSNLRQHAGESHF. In DNA form, the CDR3 reads TGTACCAGCAACTTAAGGCAACATGCGGGAGAGTCTCACTTT. Filled out from reference TRBV11-1 and TRBJ2-3, the complete variable domain reads EAEVAQSPRYKITEKSQAVAFWCDPISGHATLYWYRQILGQGPELLVQFQDESVVDDSQLPKDRFSAERLKGVDSTLKIQPAELGDSAMYLCTSNLRQHAGESHFGPGTRLTVL.

As to this clonotype: One end of the junction varies from germline; a read error may be responsible. This chain uses TRBV6-5 with TRBJ2-5; D could derive from TRBD1 or TRBD2 (5 bases each). CDR1 is MNHEY, CDR2 SVGAGI, per germline. The CDR3 loop spans 11 amino acids. CDR3 nucleotide sequence: TGTGTCAGCAGGCAGGCGGAAGGGGACTACTTC. Its translation: CVSRQAEGDYF.

Worth noting for this clonotype: A much larger clonotype is one base distant, so this may be a read error. The rearrangement uses TRBV6-2 or TRBV6-3 and TRBJ1-1; no reliable D call. The germline gives CDR1 MNHEY, CDR2 SVGEGT. Trimming took off 6 bases at V and 11 bases at J, with 19 bases between the two ends. The CDR3 extends over 13 amino acids. The CDR3 is CASSHKDWLHAFF. CDR3 bases: TGTGCCAGCAGCCATAAAGACTGGCTTCACGCTTTCTTT.

This clonotype showed up many times. The chain couples TRBV6-5 to TRBJ1-1; 9 nucleotides match TRBD1. CDR1 is MNHEY and CDR2 is SVGAGI in the germline V gene. The CDR3 has 14 residues. Germline trimming cut 6 bases from V and 2 bases from J; bases unmatched to any gene: 4. CDR3 sequence (DNA): TGTGCCAGCAGGCAACAGGGGGCTAACACTGAAGCTTTCTTT. This codes for CASRQQGANTEAFF.

Note on this clonotype: The junction does not match germline at one end; this may be a read error. This chain uses TRBV6-5 with TRBJ1-1, with 8 bases matching TRBD1. There are 14 residues in the CDR3. Germline CDR1 reads MNHEY; CDR2 reads SVGAGI. Written as DNA, the CDR3 is TGTGCCAGCAGTTCCAGGGGGCTGAGCACTGAAGCTGTCTTT. Residues: CASSSRGLSTEAVF.

The chain employs TRBV11-2 and TRBJ1-1; maybe TRBD1 (6 bases). Trimming pared 5 bases from V and 6 bases from J, leaving 19 bases between. The CDR3 extends over 15 amino acids. From germline, CDR1 is SGHAT and CDR2 FQNNGV. CDR3 in DNA: TGTGCCAGCAGCCGCCCTGCTGGGGGGCGGTCTGAAGCTTTCTTT. It translates to CASSRPAGGRSEAFF.

At least ten counts were recorded for this clonotype. The genes are TRBV5-1 and TRBJ2-5; 7 nucleotides line up with TRBD1. Germline V gene lookup returns CDR1 SGHRS and CDR2 YFSETQ. This CDR3 has 14 residues. J lost 5 bases, V lost 0 bases, and 4 bases had no gene match. The CDR3 coding sequence is TGCGCCAGCAGCTTGGGAGGGGGCACGGAGACCCAGTACTTC. It codes for CASSLGGGTETQYF.

Concerning this clonotype itself: Germline is not matched at one junction end, which may reflect a read error. This rearrangement joins TRBV6-2 or TRBV6-3 to TRBJ1-5, with TRBD1 matching 7 bases. Germline V gene lookup returns CDR1 MNHEY and CDR2 SVGEGT. The CDR3 runs 18 residues. The CDR3 nucleotides are TGTGCCAACAGTTACTCGGAGGGGGACAGCCCCCTCAATCAGCCCCAGCATTTT. It translates to CANSYSEGDSPLNQPQHF.

This clonotype was picked up a small number of times. One junction end disagrees with the germline gene, perhaps due to a read error. This chain joins TRBV28 and TRBJ2-5, with D perhaps matching TRBD2 (5 bases). CDR1 and CDR2 (germline): MDHEN, SYDVKM. The CDR3 length is 16 residues. The CDR3 is CASSSVFIDGVGTQYF. CDR3 DNA: TGTGCCAGTAGTTCAGTGTTTATCGACGGGGTAGGGACCCAGTACTTC.

Notes on this clonotype: The conserved final phenylalanine or tryptophan is absent from the CDR3, which likely points to a read error. The CDR3 DNA reads TGTGCCAGCAGTCTGTGGGCGACAGGGTACTACAATGAGCAGTTCCTC. Protein: CASSLWATGYYNEQFL. The V call is TRBV5-6, the J call TRBJ2-1, with TRBD1 matching over 7 bases. J lost 3 bases, V lost 5 bases, and 11 bases had no gene match. The CDR3 loop spans 16 amino acids. Germline lookup yields CDR1 SGHDT and CDR2 YYEEEE.

Comment on this clonotype: In this CDR3 the conserved last residue, phenylalanine or tryptophan, is missing, so a read error is likely. The chain is built from TRBV11-2 and TRBJ2-1, with D uncertain. The CDR3 runs 15 residues. The germline V gene encodes CDR1 SGHAT and CDR2 FQNNGV. CDR3 DNA sequence: TGTGCCAGCAGCCTCCCCCGGAGCTCTTACAATGAACAGTTCATC. Translation: CASSLPRSSYNEQFI.

The genes are TRBV20-1 and TRBJ2-1; TRBD2 aligns across 14 bases. V was clipped by 5 bases and J by 6 bases; unmatched bases: 12. CDR3 length: 17 amino acids. From germline, CDR1 is DFQATT and CDR2 SNEGSKA (reference sequence). CDR3 DNA: TGCAGTGCTGCAGATCAGGGACTAGCGGGAGCCTGCAATGAGCAGTTCTTC. This sequence encodes CSAADQGLAGACNEQFF.

As for this clonotype: Possible read error: a much larger clone is one base away. The chain carries TRBV5-1 and TRBJ2-2; a possible D gene is TRBD2 (5 bases). The germline V gene encodes CDR1 SGHRS and CDR2 YFSETQ. The CDR3 runs 14 residues. This CDR3 is CASRLAPPTGELSF. CDR3 DNA: TGCGCCAGTCGACTCGCGCCTCCAACCGGGGAGCTGTCTTTT.

With regard to this clonotype: The junction differs from germline at one of its ends, possibly a read error. The rearrangement links TRBV6-5 to TRBJ2-7; no firm D call. Germline CDR1 and CDR2: MNHEY and SVGAGI. The CDR3 extends over 15 amino acids. For the CDR3, the DNA is TGTGCCAACAGTTGCTCGATCGCCGGCTTCTGCGAGCAGTACTTC. This translates into CANSCSIAGFCEQYF.

As concerns this clonotype: At one boundary the junction diverges from the germline segment, which might be a read error. The chain employs TRBV7-9 and TRBJ2-3; tentative D call: TRBD2 (5 bases). This CDR3 region has 15 residues. The germline V gene has CDR1 SEHNR and CDR2 FQNEAQ (reference sequence). CDR3 nucleotide sequence: TGTGCCAGCAGCCCCCGGGGTACATACCCAGATGCGCAGTATTTT. Its protein is CASSPRGTYPDAQYF.

Turning to this clonotype: A read error is possible here, since a much larger clone lies one base away. This chain joins TRBV30 and TRBJ2-3, with 8 bases matching TRBD2. The germline CDR1 and CDR2 sequences are GTSNPN and SVGIG (reference sequence). This CDR3 is built from 15 residues. CDR3 in DNA: TGTGCCTGTGGACGGGAGGGCCTTGGGGCAGATACGCGGTATTTT. Translation gives CACGREGLGADTRYF.

Note on this clonotype: The CDR3 ends on some other residue instead of the conserved phenylalanine or tryptophan, so this is likely a read error. The CDR3 here is CARSLGGLTYTSVTQYL. In DNA, the CDR3 is TGTGCCAGGAGCTTAGGGGGACTAACGTACACGTCAGTTACGCAGTATCTT. V and J are TRBV11-2 and TRBJ2-3; possibly TRBD2 for D (7 bases). Germline-derived CDR1 and CDR2 are SGHAT and FQNNGV. This CDR3 contains 17 residues.

This clonotype was seen ten or more times. The V gene is TRBV20-1, the J gene TRBJ1-1; D is unresolved. Looked up from germline, CDR1 is DFQATT and CDR2 is SNEGSKA (reference sequence). The CDR3 consists of 14 residues. Trimming cost V 6 bases and J 4 bases, with 18 bases left between them. The CDR3 nucleotides read TGCAGTGCACCGCTGACAAGGGCGGGCACTGAAGCTTTCTTT. This codes for CSAPLTRAGTEAFF.

This clonotype showed up just once. Mismatch with germline at one junction end may stem from a read error. The DNA of the CDR3 is TGTGCTAGTGATCTTCAACTCGGGACAGGGGGCTACAAGCAGTACTTC. It codes for CASDLQLGTGGYKQYF. This rearrangement joins TRBV12-5 to TRBJ2-7; 12 nucleotides align to TRBD1. Germline CDR1 is LGHNT and CDR2 is FRNRAP. CDR3 length: 16 amino acids.

This clonotype has only a few counts. The chain combines TRBV24-1 with TRBJ2-7; D is unclear. Germline V CDR1 and CDR2: KGHDR, SFDVKD. V gave up 10 bases and J gave up 4 bases, with 19 bases separating them. The CDR3 is 14 amino acids. The chain's CDR3 is CATGGPPRDYEQYF. The CDR3 coding sequence is TGTGCCACAGGTGGTCCTCCCCGAGATTACGAGCAGTACTTC.

The table lists this clonotype with a few counts. The chain couples TRBV6-1 to TRBJ2-6; D may be TRBD1 (5 bases). The germline V gene encodes CDR1 MNHNS and CDR2 SASEGT. V was cut by 11 bases and J by 4 bases, with 21 bases left in between. The CDR3 length is 16 residues. CDR3 amino acids: CAGNEEAGPGANVLTF. The CDR3 bases are TGTGCCGGCAATGAAGAAGCAGGGCCAGGGGCCAACGTCCTGACTTTC.

Worth noting for this clonotype: The junction shows a germline mismatch at one end, possibly a read error. The V and J genes are TRBV11-2 and TRBJ2-2; no definite D call. The CDR3 length is 13 residues. Germline loops: CDR1 SGHAT, CDR2 FQNNGV. In nucleotides, the CDR3 is TGTGCGAGCAGCTTAGATAGCATTGGGGAGCTGTTTTTT. It is translated as CASSLDSIGELFF.

A word on this clonotype: Likely a read error: the CDR3 ends without its conserved phenylalanine or tryptophan. The chain employs TRBV11-2 and TRBJ2-7; D uncertain. Looked up from germline, CDR1 is SGHAT and CDR2 is FQNNGV. This CDR3 region has 16 residues. CDR3 region: CACSLGLIQTSYEQYL. The DNA of the CDR3 is TGTGCCTGCAGCTTAGGGCTAATTCAAACCTCCTATGAGCAGTACTTA.

This clonotype has ten or more counts. V is TRBV5-5 and J is TRBJ2-7; perhaps TRBD1 as D (6 bases). Trimming stripped 4 bases from V and 3 bases from J, with 14 bases between. Germline V CDR1 and CDR2: SGHKS, YYEKEE (reference sequence). The CDR3 covers 14 residues. The DNA for the CDR3 is TGTGCCAGCAGCCTCCGGGACAACGGCTACGAGCAGTACTTC. This codes for CASSLRDNGYEQYF.

The chain carries TRBV6-6 and TRBJ1-1; unclear D gene. V lost 9 bases and J lost 3, with 14 bases in between. Germline CDR1 is MNHNY and CDR2 is SVGAGI (reference sequence). This CDR3 is 13 amino acids long. CDR3 amino acids: CASRDTQYTEAFF. CDR3 coding DNA: TGTGCCAGTAGAGATACCCAGTACACTGAAGCTTTCTTT.

This clonotype has ten or more counts. The chain links TRBV21-1 to TRBJ1-1; no check of the table's D call, TRBD1, against the DNA was made. TRBV21-1 is classified as a pseudogene. CDR3 length equals 18 residues. CDR3 sequence: CASYFSFGGRGENTEAFF. The CDR3 DNA follows: TGTGCCAGCTACTTTTCTTTCGGGGGCCGGGGGGAGAACACTGAAGCTTTCTTT.